The text below deals with one T cell receptor (beta chain). This clonotype was seen a handful of times. Its binding antigen is unknown. There are no base qualities to consult, and no much larger clone falls within one base. In the paper's terms, the time point label means: approximately 40 days after influenza vaccine administration. This sample was included in a study of response to subunit inactivated influenza vaccine (dated by TCRdb to the late 2010s). For context, the study as a whole: To follow how T cells responded to a trivalent subunit inactivated influenza vaccine, the researchers relied on deep quantitative profiling of the T cell receptor repertoire.

Broad study findings and their caveats: The authors suggested that each seasonal influenza vaccination may recruit only a limited number of new T cells.

The library was obtained by RT-PCR. The listed sequencing device is Illumina HiSeq 2500. The raw public reads went through TCRdb reprocessing: fastp at Q25, MiXCR clone calling, in-frame beta chains kept. Records with the same CDR3 protein are collapsed into one entry carrying the most frequent genes and DNA. In all, the sample holds about 520,000 distinct CDR3 sequences, and approximately 10% of those were seen once. The top ten clones comprise roughly 12% of the sample. The germline V gene provides CDR1 SGHRS and CDR2 YFSETQ. CDR3 length: 14 amino acids, cysteine to phenylalanine. Only the CDR3 DNA stays, 42 bases, in frame from base 1. The junction carries 7 bases between V and J, which are trimmed by 1 base and 3 bases respectively.

The chain links TRBV5-1 with TRBJ2-2; a tentative D match to TRBD1 spans 5 bases. The material was PBMCs from blood, obtained about 40 days after vaccination. This TCR was sampled from a man aged 50 or older who received an inactivated influenza vaccine. Donor details come from another sample of the same person, matched by shared clones. The CDR3 is CASSLIQDTGELFF. The base sequence is TGCGCCAGCAGCTTGATACAGGACACCGGGGAGCTGTTTTTT.